These 5 T cell receptor beta chains came from one sample sequenced in a study of shared T cell receptors in the human thymus. The protocol was immunoSEQ multiplex PCR, while the TCRdb copy is restricted to in-frame clones and leaves out a portion. This sample has about 500,000 clones, with around three quarters found just once. This sample also appeared in a second study, on human thymus T cells.

The sequencing sample was made of thymocytes. Receptors were obtained from a boy under two years old with a congenital heart defect.

V usage is TRBV12-5 and J usage is TRBJ2-7; 8 positions match TRBD2. This CDR3 contains 14 residues. The germline CDR1 and CDR2 sequences are LGHNT and FRNRAP. After removal of 7 bases from V and 1 base from J, the junction contained 6 bases not matched to a gene. In nucleotides, the CDR3 is TGTGCTAGTGCGACTAGCGCTCAATCCTACGAGCAGTACTTC. Protein: CASATSAQSYEQYF.

V usage is TRBV5-6 and J usage is TRBJ1-3; 7 positions agree with TRBD1. V lost 0 bases to trimming and J lost 0 bases; unmatched junction nucleotides: 9. The CDR3 spans 18 residues. CDR1 SGHDT and CDR2 YYEEEE come from the germline V gene. For the CDR3, the DNA is TGTGCCAGCAGCTTGGTAGGACAGGTGGGGAGCTCTGGAAACACCATATATTTT. Residues: CASSLVGQVGSSGNTIYF.

This chain connects TRBV7-8 to TRBJ2-7; 16 bases agree with TRBD2. CDR3 length equals 21 residues. CDR1 is SGHVS, CDR2 FQNEAQ, per germline. V lost 1 base to trimming and J lost 4 bases; unmatched junction nucleotides: 16. In nucleotides, the CDR3 is TGTGCCAGCAGCTTAGGGTGGTGGGGACTAGCGGGAGGGCCGGTTGGTTACGAGCAGTACTTC. Its protein product is CASSLGWWGLAGGPVGYEQYF. Variable domain in full (rest from reference TRBV7-8 and TRBJ2-7): GAGVSQSPRYKVAKRGQDVALRCDPISGHVSLFWYQQALGQGPEFLTYFQNEAQLDKSGLPSDRFFAERPEGSVSTLKIQRTQQEDSAVYLCASSLGWWGLAGGPVGYEQYFGPGTRLTVT.

The chain combines TRBV28 with TRBJ1-1, with a weak D call TRBD1 (6 bases). The germline V and J ends were trimmed by 6 bases and 6 bases, with 14 bases remaining between them. The CDR3 has 13 residues. Germline V gene lookup returns CDR1 MDHEN and CDR2 SYDVKM. As DNA, the CDR3 is TGTGCCAGCAGCTCGAGGACAGTCTCTGAAGCTTTCTTT. It codes for CASSSRTVSEAFF.

The rearrangement links TRBV19 to TRBJ2-7, with TRBD1 matching 7 bases. Germline V gene sequence: CDR1 LNHDA, CDR2 SQIVND (reference sequence). The CDR3 length is 15 residues. The trim removed 3 bases at V and 3 bases at J, leaving 8 bases unmatched. For the CDR3, the DNA is TGTGCCAGTAGTATGTTAGGGACAGCCAACTACGAGCAGTACTTC. It translates to CASSMLGTANYEQYF.